This TCR beta chain was profiled in a study of blood T cell repertoires in COVID-19. As originally analysed: Cell counts per sample came from amplifying reference gene primers. Sequencing used immunoSEQ multiplex PCR; TCRdb keeps in-frame clones, though not all of them. V and J calls and clone size are given by that table; D and trimming were obtained from the DNA. The sample carries around 470,000 clones, roughly 91% recorded once. In terms of age and location, participants ranged from about 18 to 95 years and lived in approximately 26 US areas. The source material was PBMCs or T cells enriched from blood (not recorded which). The source is a man between 18 and 29 years old who had recovered from COVID-19.

In nucleotides, the CDR3 is TGTGCCAGCAGCCAAAGGAGTACGGAGACCCAGTACTTC. Translation gives CASSQRSTETQYF. V usage is TRBV3-1 (or the pseudogene TRBV3-2) and J usage is TRBJ2-5; D is undetermined. The length of the CDR3 is 13 residues. Germline CDR1 is LGHDT and CDR2 is YNNKEL (reference sequence). Trimming left V 2 bases short and J 5 bases short, with 9 bases between.